This T cell receptor beta chain is from a study of cytomegalovirus exposure and HLA in healthy donors. At the level of the study: An early release of data contained 70 million to 95 million unique TCRs, which came from HLA-typed donors. Among several hundred genotyped donors, around 80% fell in the Caucasian-associated ancestry cluster.

Donors consisted of healthy bone marrow donors. From germline, CDR1 is MNHNS and CDR2 SASEGT. Trimming took 6 bases from V and 4 from J, leaving 10 bases between them. This CDR3 spans 13 amino acids. This PCR relied on a set of 60 Vbeta primers and 13 Jbeta primers. Repertoires were generated with immunoSEQ multiplex PCR, while TCRdb's copy carries only in-frame clones and drops some. The sample lists around 150,000 clones, about 85% occurring once. As regards this clone: Its antigen is currently unknown.

Overall study findings and caveats: Reports indicate that TCR beta sequences accurately predicted the HLA-A and HLA-B alleles of most subjects.

The rearrangement joins TRBV6-1 to TRBJ1-5; unclear D gene. The source of this sequence is a young man in good health and CMV-seropositive. Material for sequencing was PBMCs. CDR3 nucleotides: TGTGCCAGCAGCGAGGGCCGGAATCAGCCCCAGCATTTT. Amino acids: CASSEGRNQPQHF.